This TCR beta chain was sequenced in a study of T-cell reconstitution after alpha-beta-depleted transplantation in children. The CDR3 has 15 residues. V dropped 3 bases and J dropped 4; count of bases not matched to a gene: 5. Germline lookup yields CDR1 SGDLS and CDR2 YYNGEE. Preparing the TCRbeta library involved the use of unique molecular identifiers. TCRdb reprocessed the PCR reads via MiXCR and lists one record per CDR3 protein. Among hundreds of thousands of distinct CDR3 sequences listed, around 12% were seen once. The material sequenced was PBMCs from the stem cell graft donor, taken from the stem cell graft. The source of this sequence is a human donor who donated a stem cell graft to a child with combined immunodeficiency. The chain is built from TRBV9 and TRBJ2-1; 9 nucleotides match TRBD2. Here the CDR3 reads CASSELAGTYNEQFF. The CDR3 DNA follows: TGTGCCAGCAGCGAGCTAGCGGGAACGTACAATGAGCAGTTCTTC. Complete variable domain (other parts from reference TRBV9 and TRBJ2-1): DSGVTQTPKHLITATGQRVTLRCSPRSGDLSVYWYQQSLDQGLQFLIQYYNGEERAKGNILERFSAQQFPDLHSELNLSSLELGDSALYFCASSELAGTYNEQFFGPGTRLTVL.